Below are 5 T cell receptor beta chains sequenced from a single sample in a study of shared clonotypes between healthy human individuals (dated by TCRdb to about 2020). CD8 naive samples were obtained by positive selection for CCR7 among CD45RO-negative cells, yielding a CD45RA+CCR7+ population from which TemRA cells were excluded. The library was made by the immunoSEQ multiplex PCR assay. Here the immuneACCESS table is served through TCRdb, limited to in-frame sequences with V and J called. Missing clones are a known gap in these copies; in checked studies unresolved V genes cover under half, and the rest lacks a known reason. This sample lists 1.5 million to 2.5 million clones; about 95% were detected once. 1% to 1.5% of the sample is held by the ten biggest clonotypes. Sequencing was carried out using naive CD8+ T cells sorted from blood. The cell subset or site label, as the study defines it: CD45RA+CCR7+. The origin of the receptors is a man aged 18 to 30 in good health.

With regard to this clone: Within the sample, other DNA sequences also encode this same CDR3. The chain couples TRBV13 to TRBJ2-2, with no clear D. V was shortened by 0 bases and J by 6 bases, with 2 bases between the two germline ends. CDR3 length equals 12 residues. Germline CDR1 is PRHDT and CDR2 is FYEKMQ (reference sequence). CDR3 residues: CASSLGPGELFF. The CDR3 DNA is TGTGCCAGCAGCTTAGGACCCGGGGAGCTGTTTTTT.

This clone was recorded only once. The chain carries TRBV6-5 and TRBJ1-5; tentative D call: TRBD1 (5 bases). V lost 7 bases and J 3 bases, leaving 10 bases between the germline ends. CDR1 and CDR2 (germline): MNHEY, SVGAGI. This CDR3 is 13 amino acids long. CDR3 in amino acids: CASNSGFNQPQHF. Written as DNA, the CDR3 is TGTGCCAGCAATTCAGGGTTCAATCAGCCCCAGCATTTT.

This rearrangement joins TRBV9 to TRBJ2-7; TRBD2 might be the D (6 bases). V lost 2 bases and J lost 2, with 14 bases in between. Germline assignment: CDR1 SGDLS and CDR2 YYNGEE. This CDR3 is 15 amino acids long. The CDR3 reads CASSVGGSVTYEQYF. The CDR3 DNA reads TGTGCCAGCAGCGTGGGGGGTTCGGTAACCTACGAGCAGTACTTC.

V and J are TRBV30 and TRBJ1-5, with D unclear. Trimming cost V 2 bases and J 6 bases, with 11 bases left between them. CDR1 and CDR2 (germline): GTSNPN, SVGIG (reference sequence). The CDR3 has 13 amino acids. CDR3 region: CAWSLGVSQPQHF. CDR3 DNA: TGTGCCTGGAGTCTCGGGGTCAGTCAGCCCCAGCATTTT. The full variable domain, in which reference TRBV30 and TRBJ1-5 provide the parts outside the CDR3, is SQTIHQWPATLVQPVGSPLSLECTVEGTSNPNLYWYRQAAGRGLQLLFYSVGIGQISSEVPQNLSASRPQDRQFILSSKKLLLSDSGFYLCAWSLGVSQPQHFGDGTRLSIL.

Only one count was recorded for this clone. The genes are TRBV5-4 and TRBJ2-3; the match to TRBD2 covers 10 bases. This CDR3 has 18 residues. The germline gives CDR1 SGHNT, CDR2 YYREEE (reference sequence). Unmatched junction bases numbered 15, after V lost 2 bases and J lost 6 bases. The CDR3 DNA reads TGTGCCAGCAGCTTAGGACAGGGTCTAGCGGGGGTTGCGGATACGCAGTATTTT. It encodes CASSLGQGLAGVADTQYF.